This T cell receptor beta chain emerged from a study of tumor-infiltrating lymphocytes in primary liver carcinoma. Study overall: There were roughly 3.5 to 8 million productive TCRbeta reads per sample, a yield similar across tissue types. Points from the study as a whole: Among the pair types, tumor region pairs showed more overlap than tumor-adjacent and tumor-blood pairs.

Losses at the gene ends were 6 bases for V and 7 bases for J; bases not matched to a gene: 12. This CDR3 contains 14 residues. This clonotype was detected only a few times. Its antigen is as yet unknown. The researchers produced TCR beta cDNA from around 500 ng total RNA with a constant-region primer. TCR beta libraries came from three nested multiplex PCR rounds using slightly modified ARM-PCR. The opening two PCR rounds, ten to eleven cycles each, paired TRBV1-TRBV30 forward primers with a C-beta reverse primer. Each CDR3 protein gets one entry after TCRdb re-called the multiplex PCR reads with MiXCR. The sample has a few hundred thousand distinct CDR3 sequences, 45% to 70% seen once. The blood RNA (from unsorted whole blood) was obtained, and germline DNA was also extracted. Surgery was preceded by the collection of four milliliters of peripheral blood.

The receptor was isolated from a woman aged 25-40 years with primary liver carcinoma and hepatitis B virus infection. Sequenced material: peripheral blood. The V and J genes are TRBV12-3 or TRBV12-4 and TRBJ2-7; TRBD1 aligns across 7 bases. The CDR3, as DNA: TGTGCCAGCAGCCGAGGGACAGATTCCTGGGAGCAGTACTTC. Translation gives CASSRGTDSWEQYF.